The T cell receptor (beta chain) under discussion was sequenced for a study of T cells in localized non-small cell lung cancer. Study-wide results and caveats: In the blood, greater T cell density corresponded to longer overall survival. A median roughly 57 of the top 100 tumor clones appeared in adjacent lung.

This CDR3 region has 14 residues. Germline V gives CDR1 MNHEY, CDR2 SVGAGI. V was shortened by 5 bases and J by 2 bases, with 12 bases between the two germline ends. Concerning this clone: The antigen is undetermined.

The method was immunoSEQ multiplex PCR; TCRdb's version includes in-frame clones alone and lacks a portion of them. The sample has several thousand clones; around nine tenths are singletons. V usage is TRBV6-5 and J usage is TRBJ2-5; D is unclear. The sequence was collected from a female donor older than 55 with stage II squamous cell lung carcinoma. Here the sequenced sample was peripheral blood, taken before any cancer treatment. CDR3 coding DNA: TGTGCCAGCAGTGCGTCAGGAACACAAGAGACCCAGTACTTC. Encoded protein: CASSASGTQETQYF.